These 16 T cell receptor beta chains were all obtained from the same sample, sequenced in a study of blood T cell repertoires in COVID-19. TCRdb keeps only in-frame clones here, not all; method: immunoSEQ multiplex PCR. The sample contains fewer than 200,000 clones, around 83% of which appear only once. The sample consisted of peripheral blood. Receptors originate from a human donor in a cohort sampled during active COVID-19.

J is TRBJ2-7 and V is TRBV2; 10 positions match TRBD2. Trimming cost V 3 bases and J 6 bases; bases outside gene matches: 8. The germline gives CDR1 SNHLY, CDR2 FYNNEI. This CDR3 is built from 15 residues. CDR3 sequence (DNA): TGTGCCAGCAGTGATGTCCTAGCGGGAGATCCCGAGCAGTACTTC. This gives the protein CASSDVLAGDPEQYF.

The chain uses TRBV19 and TRBJ2-7; 7 positions agree with TRBD1. The CDR3 extends over 14 amino acids. J was trimmed by 4 bases and V by 6 bases; bases with no gene match: 9. Germline CDR1 reads LNHDA; CDR2 reads SQIVND (reference sequence). CDR3 amino acids: CASSRGTMNYEQYF. For the CDR3, the DNA is TGTGCCAGTAGCAGGGGGACAATGAATTACGAGCAGTACTTC.

The sample holds one count of this clone. The genes are TRBV5-1 and TRBJ1-4; 7 nucleotides match TRBD1. CDR1 SGHRS and CDR2 YFSETQ come from the germline V gene. The CDR3 runs 14 residues. J gave up 2 bases and V 2 bases, and 0 bases lay outside the gene matches. DNA for the CDR3: TGCGCCAGCAGCTTACAGGGGACTAATGAAAAACTGTTTTTT. Protein product: CASSLQGTNEKLFF.

This chain uses TRBV28 with TRBJ1-4; a weak D match, TRBD1 (6 bases). V was cut by 2 bases and J by 3 bases, with 10 bases left in between. CDR1 and CDR2 (germline): MDHEN, SYDVKM. The CDR3 is 15 residues long. This CDR3 reads CASSLPGASNEKLFF. The CDR3 DNA follows: TGTGCCAGCAGTTTACCAGGGGCGTCTAATGAAAAACTGTTTTTT.

This clone was picked up one time. J is TRBJ2-3 and V is TRBV5-8; 9 bases match TRBD2. With V trimmed by 9 bases and J by 5 bases, 16 bases remained unmatched. The CDR3 has 16 residues. Germline V gene sequence: CDR1 SGHTS, CDR2 YDEGEE. The CDR3 DNA sequence: TGTGCCATCTCAGCAGGCGGGGGGGCAGTAGGAGATACGCAGTATTTT. Translation gives CAISAGGGAVGDTQYF.

The rearrangement links TRBV29-1 to TRBJ1-1; D is unresolved. Germline V gene sequence: CDR1 SQVTM, CDR2 ANQGSEA. The CDR3 covers 12 residues. V was pared by 3 bases and J by 0 bases, with 5 bases between. CDR3 nucleotides: TGCAGCGTTGAGACACTGAACACTGAAGCTTTCTTT. Translating gives CSVETLNTEAFF.

The chain links TRBV5-4 to TRBJ2-7; 10 nucleotides match TRBD2. The CDR3 runs to 15 residues. J was trimmed by 5 bases and V by 0 bases; bases with no gene match: 5. Germline CDR1 is SGHNT and CDR2 is YYREEE (reference sequence). The DNA for the CDR3 is TGTGCCAGCAGCTTGGTAGGGACTAGCGTGCACGAGCAGTACTTC. Its protein product is CASSLVGTSVHEQYF.

The chain is built from TRBV6-2 or TRBV6-3 and TRBJ2-7; D uncertain. Germline loops: CDR1 MNHEY, CDR2 SVGEGT. V shed 6 bases and J shed 3 bases, with 9 bases lying between them. This CDR3 has 12 amino acids. The CDR3 region is CASSPGYYEQYF. CDR3 bases: TGTGCCAGCAGCCCGGGCTACTACGAGCAGTACTTC.

This clone was counted only a few times. The chain links TRBV9 to TRBJ2-7; 7 bases map to TRBD2. The CDR3 totals 15 residues. J gave up 0 bases and V 2 bases, and 5 bases lay outside the gene matches. In germline, CDR1 is SGDLS, CDR2 YYNGEE. The CDR3 DNA follows: TGTGCCAGCAGCGTGGGGACTAACCCCTCCTACGAGCAGTACTTC. This translates into CASSVGTNPSYEQYF. Variable domain in full (rest from reference TRBV9 and TRBJ2-7): DSGVTQTPKHLITATGQRVTLRCSPRSGDLSVYWYQQSLDQGLQFLIQYYNGEERAKGNILERFSAQQFPDLHSELNLSSLELGDSALYFCASSVGTNPSYEQYFGPGTRLTVT.

The chain uses TRBV5-4 and TRBJ2-3, with TRBD1 matching 9 bases. The CDR3 is 14 residues long. Germline lookup yields CDR1 SGHNT and CDR2 YYREEE (reference sequence). The junction had 4 bases not matched to a gene; V was cut back by 4 bases and J by 4 bases. The CDR3 loop is CASSTGQGPDTQYF. CDR3 DNA sequence: TGTGCCAGCAGCACCGGACAGGGGCCAGATACGCAGTATTTT.

The chain couples TRBV27 to TRBJ2-7; D is uncertain. V lost 5 bases, J lost 4 bases, and 15 bases lay in between. The germline CDR1 and CDR2 sequences are MNHEY and SMNVEV (reference sequence). The CDR3 sequence is 14 residues long. The DNA of the CDR3 is TGTGCCAGCAGTCGCCGGTCCTTCGGGTACGAGCAGTACTTC. Translated, it gives CASSRRSFGYEQYF.

The rearrangement joins TRBV19 to TRBJ1-1, with D perhaps matching TRBD1 (6 bases). The V end was cut by 7 bases, the J end by 0 bases, with 12 bases between. Germline CDR1 is LNHDA and CDR2 is SQIVND (reference sequence). The CDR3 contains 14 residues. CDR3 coding DNA: TGTGCCAGTAAATGGGACATAATGAACACTGAAGCTTTCTTT. This sequence encodes CASKWDIMNTEAFF.

Regarding this clone: Other DNA sequences within the sample encode an identical CDR3. The chain joins TRBV4-1 to TRBJ1-2, with 9 bases matching TRBD1. This CDR3 spans 15 amino acids. CDR1 and CDR2 (germline): MGHRA, YSYEKL. V was clipped by 1 base and J by 0 bases; unmatched bases: 0. CDR3 DNA: TGCGCCAGCAGCCAAGGGGACAGGGCTAACTATGGCTACACCTTC. It codes for CASSQGDRANYGYTF.

Notes on this clone: Other DNA sequences of this sample code for an identical CDR3. This rearrangement joins TRBV20-1 to TRBJ2-7, with D hard to call. From germline, CDR1 is DFQATT and CDR2 SNEGSKA (reference sequence). The CDR3 is 11 amino acids. The V end was cut by 2 bases, the J end by 5 bases, with 7 bases between. The CDR3 DNA follows: TGCAGTGCTAGAAGTGGCCACGAGCAGTACTTC. Its protein product is CSARSGHEQYF.

V is TRBV27 and J is TRBJ2-7, with D possibly matching TRBD1 (5 bases). V lost 5 bases, J lost 5 bases, and 13 bases lay in between. Germline V gene data show CDR1 as MNHEY and CDR2 as SMNVEV (reference sequence). This CDR3 is 13 amino acids long. Here the CDR3 reads CASSLRTRDEQYF. The CDR3, as DNA: TGTGCCAGCAGTCTCAGGACAAGGGACGAGCAGTACTTC.

The rearrangement uses TRBV5-5 and TRBJ1-6, with 7 nucleotides matching TRBD1. V was pared by 2 bases and J by 9 bases, with 8 bases of the junction left unmatched. The CDR3 consists of 15 residues. Per the germline V gene, CDR1 is SGHKS and CDR2 is YYEKEE (reference sequence). The CDR3 spells CASSLQGPISSPLHF. The CDR3 region has the DNA TGTGCCAGCAGCTTACAGGGGCCTATCTCTTCACCCCTCCACTTT.